This entry lists 6 T cell receptor beta chains sequenced from one sample in a study of shared clonotypes between healthy human individuals (dated by TCRdb to 2018 to 2021). The library was made by the immunoSEQ multiplex PCR assay. Entries here come from immuneACCESS through TCRdb and include only in-frame sequences with V and J called. Some clones fail to appear in such tables; in the studies checked, an unresolved V gene covers under half of the shortfall, and the cause of the remainder is unknown. The sample includes 2 million to 2.5 million clones, with approximately 93% observed a single time. The ten largest clones take up 0.3% to 0.4% of the sample. What was sequenced was naive CD4+ T cells from PBMCs. The cell subset or site label on this specimen signifies: CD45RA+ positively selected. Source of these receptors: a young man in good health. Some clones in this sample may be carry-over from other donors' samples.

V is TRBV10-2 and J is TRBJ2-1; D not resolved. The germline V gene encodes CDR1 WSHSY and CDR2 SAAADI. The CDR3 is made up of 13 amino acids. Trimming removed 8 bases from V and 3 bases from J, with 11 bases in between. CDR3 in amino acids: CASGMANYNEQFF. CDR3 in DNA: TGCGCCAGCGGCATGGCTAACTACAATGAGCAGTTCTTC.

As regards this clone: Germline is not matched at one junction end, which may reflect a read error. The CDR3 DNA reads TGTGCCAGCACCCCCATGACTAGCGGGACGATGCTCCATTTCTTC. As protein: CASTPMTSGTMLHFF. The gene calls are TRBV28 and TRBJ2-7; TRBD2 agrees at 11 bases. The CDR3 extends over 15 amino acids. The V gene's germline CDR1 is MDHEN and CDR2 SYDVKM.

The chain carries TRBV11-3 and TRBJ2-3, with 12 nucleotides matching TRBD1. The V gene's germline CDR1 is SGHNT and CDR2 YENEEA. This CDR3 has 16 residues. After removal of 5 bases from V and 4 bases from J, the junction contained 7 bases not matched to a gene. The DNA of the CDR3 is TGTGCCAGCAGCAAGGGACAGGGGGCTTCGGCAGATACGCAGTATTTT. This codes for CASSKGQGASADTQYF. The full variable domain, with the rest looked up from reference TRBV11-3 and TRBJ2-3, is EAGVVQSPRYKIIEKKQPVAFWCNPISGHNTLYWYLQNLGQGPELLIRYENEEAVDDSQLPKDRFSAERLKGVDSTLKIQPAELGDSAVYLCASSKGQGASADTQYFGPGTRLTVL.

V and J are TRBV10-2 and TRBJ1-3; D is possibly TRBD1 (6 bases). The CDR3 runs to 16 residues. Germline loops: CDR1 WSHSY, CDR2 SAAADI. The V gene lost 0 bases and the J gene lost 0 bases, with 9 bases spanning the gap. The CDR3 nucleotides read TGCGCCAGCAGTGAGTCGGGGGCAGACTCTGGAAACACCATATATTTT. Protein: CASSESGADSGNTIYF.

Remarks on this clone: Different DNA sequences within this sample yield the same CDR3. The chain's CDR3 is CASSLGRVETQYF. CDR3 nucleotide sequence: TGTGCCAGCAGCTTAGGCAGAGTGGAGACCCAGTACTTC. J is TRBJ2-5 and V is TRBV7-2, with no clear D. Germline CDR1 reads SGHTA; CDR2 reads FQGNSA. V was clipped by 1 base and J by 5 bases, with 8 bases between them. The CDR3 spans 13 residues. The full variable domain, in which reference TRBV7-2 and TRBJ2-5 provide the parts outside the CDR3, is GAGVSQSPSNKVTEKGKDVELRCDPISGHTALYWYRQSLGQGLEFLIYFQGNSAPDKSGLPSDRFSAERTGGSVSTLTIQRTQQEDSAVYLCASSLGRVETQYFGPGTRLLVL.

The chain couples TRBV29-1 to TRBJ1-3; maybe TRBD1 (6 bases). In germline, CDR1 is SQVTM, CDR2 ANQGSEA. V was cut by 7 bases and J by 7 bases, with 11 bases left in between. The CDR3 has 11 residues. The DNA of the CDR3 is TGCAGCGGCGGGGGGGCTAACACCATATATTTT. This sequence encodes CSGGGANTIYF.